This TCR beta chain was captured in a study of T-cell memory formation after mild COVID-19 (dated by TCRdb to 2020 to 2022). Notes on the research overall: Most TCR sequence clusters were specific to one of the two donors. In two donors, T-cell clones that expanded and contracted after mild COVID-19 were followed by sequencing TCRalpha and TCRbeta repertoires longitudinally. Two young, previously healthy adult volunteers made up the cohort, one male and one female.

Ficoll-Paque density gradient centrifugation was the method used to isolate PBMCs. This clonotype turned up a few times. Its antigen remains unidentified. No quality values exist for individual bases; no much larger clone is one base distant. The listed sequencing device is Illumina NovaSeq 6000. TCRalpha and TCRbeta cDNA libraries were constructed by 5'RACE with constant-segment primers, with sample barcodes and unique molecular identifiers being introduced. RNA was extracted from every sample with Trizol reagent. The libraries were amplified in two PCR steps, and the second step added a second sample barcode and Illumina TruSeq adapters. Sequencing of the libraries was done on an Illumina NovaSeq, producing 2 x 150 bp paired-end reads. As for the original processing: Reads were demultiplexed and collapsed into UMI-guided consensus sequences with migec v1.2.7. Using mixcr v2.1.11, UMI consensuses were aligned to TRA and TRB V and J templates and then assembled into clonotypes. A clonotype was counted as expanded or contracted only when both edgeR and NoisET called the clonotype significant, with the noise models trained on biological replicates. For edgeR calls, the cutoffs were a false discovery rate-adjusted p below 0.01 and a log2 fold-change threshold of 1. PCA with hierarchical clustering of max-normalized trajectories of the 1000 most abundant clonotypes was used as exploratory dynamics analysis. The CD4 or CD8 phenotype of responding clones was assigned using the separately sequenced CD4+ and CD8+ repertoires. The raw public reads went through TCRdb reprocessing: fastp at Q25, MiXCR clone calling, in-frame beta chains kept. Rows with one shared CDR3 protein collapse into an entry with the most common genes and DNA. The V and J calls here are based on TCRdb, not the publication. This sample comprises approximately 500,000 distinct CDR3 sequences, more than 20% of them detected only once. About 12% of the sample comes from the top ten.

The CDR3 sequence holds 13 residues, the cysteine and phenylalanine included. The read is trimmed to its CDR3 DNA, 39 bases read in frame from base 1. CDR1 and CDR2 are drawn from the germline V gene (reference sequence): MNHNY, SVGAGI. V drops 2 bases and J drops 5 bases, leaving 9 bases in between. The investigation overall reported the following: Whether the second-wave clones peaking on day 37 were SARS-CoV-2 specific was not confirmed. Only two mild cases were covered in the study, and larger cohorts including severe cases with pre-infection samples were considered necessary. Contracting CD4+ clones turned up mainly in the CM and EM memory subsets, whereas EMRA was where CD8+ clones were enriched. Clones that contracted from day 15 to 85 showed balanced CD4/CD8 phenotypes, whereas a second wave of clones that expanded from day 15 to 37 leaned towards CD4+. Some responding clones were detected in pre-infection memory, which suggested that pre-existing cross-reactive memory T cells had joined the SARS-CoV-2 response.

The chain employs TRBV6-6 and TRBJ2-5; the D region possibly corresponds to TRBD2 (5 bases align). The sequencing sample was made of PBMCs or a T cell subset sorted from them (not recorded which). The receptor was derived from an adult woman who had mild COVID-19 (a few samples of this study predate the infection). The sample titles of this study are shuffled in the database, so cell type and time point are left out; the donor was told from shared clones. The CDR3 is CASSYPTRETQYF. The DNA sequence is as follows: TGTGCCAGCAGTTACCCTACTAGGGAGACCCAGTACTTC.